The source of this TCR beta chain is a study of blood T cells in healthy people across ages. Study results and limitations: TCR beta diversity was tightly associated with the proportion of naive T cells.

Through a sample-barcoded 5' primer and a J-beta primer mix, a second PCR was run for about 6 to 11 cycles. A template-switch adaptor with 12 random nucleotides tagged each cDNA molecule. A single record per CDR3 protein comes from TCRdb applying MiXCR to the 5' RACE reads. The sample has some 860,000 distinct CDR3 sequences; just over 55% are singletons. This clonotype was recorded a few times. Its antigen is not known. The CDR3 is made up of 14 amino acids. From germline, CDR1 is SGDLS and CDR2 YYNGEE. Sequencing was done on a sample of blood. The TCR was taken from a man aged 40-49 years in good health. V is TRBV9 and J is TRBJ2-1; TRBD1 might be the D (5 bases). Judging by the DNA end, TRBJ2-7 fits better; the J call may be wrong. The CDR3 bases are TGTGCTGGAAAGGACACCTACTCCTACAATGAGCAGTACTTC. It encodes CAGKDTYSYNEQYF.